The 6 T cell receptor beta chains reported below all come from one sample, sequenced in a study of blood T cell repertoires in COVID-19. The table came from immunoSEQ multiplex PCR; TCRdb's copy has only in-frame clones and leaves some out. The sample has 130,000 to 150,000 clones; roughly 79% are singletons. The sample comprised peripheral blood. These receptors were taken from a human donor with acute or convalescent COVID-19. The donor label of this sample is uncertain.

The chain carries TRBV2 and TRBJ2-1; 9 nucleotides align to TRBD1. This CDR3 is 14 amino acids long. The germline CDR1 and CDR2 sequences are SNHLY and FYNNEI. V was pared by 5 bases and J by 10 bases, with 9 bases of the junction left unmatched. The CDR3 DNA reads TGTGCCAGCAGTTCTAGGGGACAGGGAGGAGAGCAGTTCTTC. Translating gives CASSSRGQGGEQFF.

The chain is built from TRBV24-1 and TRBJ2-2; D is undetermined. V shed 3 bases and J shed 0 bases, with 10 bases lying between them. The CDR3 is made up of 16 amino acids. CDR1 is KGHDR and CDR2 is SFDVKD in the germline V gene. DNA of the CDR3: TGTGCCACCAGTGATGCAGGTCGGTCGAACACCGGGGAGCTGTTTTTT. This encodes CATSDAGRSNTGELFF.

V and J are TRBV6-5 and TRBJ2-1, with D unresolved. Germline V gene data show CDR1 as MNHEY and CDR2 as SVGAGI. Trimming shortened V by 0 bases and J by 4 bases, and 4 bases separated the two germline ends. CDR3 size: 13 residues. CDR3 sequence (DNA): TGTGCCAGCAGTTACTCGAGTTACAATGAGCAGTTCTTC. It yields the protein CASSYSSYNEQFF.

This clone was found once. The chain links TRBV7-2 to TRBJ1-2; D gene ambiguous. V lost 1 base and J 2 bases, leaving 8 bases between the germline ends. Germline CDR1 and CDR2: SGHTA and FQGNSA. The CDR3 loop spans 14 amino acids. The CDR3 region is CASSLGQLNYGYTF. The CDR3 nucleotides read TGTGCCAGCAGCTTAGGGCAATTGAACTATGGCTACACCTTC. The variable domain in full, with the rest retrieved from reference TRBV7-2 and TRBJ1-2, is GAGVSQSPSNKVTEKGKDVELRCDPISGHTALYWYRQSLGQGLEFLIYFQGNSAPDKSGLPSDRFSAERTGGSVSTLTIQRTQQEDSAVYLCASSLGQLNYGYTFGSGTRLTVV.

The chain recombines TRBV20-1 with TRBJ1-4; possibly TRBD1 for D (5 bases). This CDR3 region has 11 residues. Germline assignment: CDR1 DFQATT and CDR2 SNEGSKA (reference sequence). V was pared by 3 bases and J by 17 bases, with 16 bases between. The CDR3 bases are TGCAGTGCTAGGGGGGGGACCCCAGCCTTTTTT. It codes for CSARGGTPAFF.

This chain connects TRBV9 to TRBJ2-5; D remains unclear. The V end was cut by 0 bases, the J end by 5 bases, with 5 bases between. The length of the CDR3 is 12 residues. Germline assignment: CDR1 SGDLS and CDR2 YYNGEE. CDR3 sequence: CASSVARETQYF. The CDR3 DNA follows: TGTGCCAGCAGCGTAGCTCGGGAGACCCAGTACTTC.